Detailed here is one T cell receptor (beta chain). Its target is unknown. This record belongs to a study of CD8+ T cells in alopecia areata. Overall study findings and caveats: Although TCR sharing was seen in mice, sharing across patients was less clear, possibly for HLA-related reasons.

After removal of 5 bases from V and 10 bases from J, the junction contained 9 bases not matched to a gene. The CDR3 has 14 residues. Germline assignment: CDR1 SGHRS and CDR2 YFSETQ. Sequencing templates came from extracted RNA that was reverse transcribed into cDNA. Measured with immunoSEQ multiplex PCR; TCRdb has only the in-frame clones, and not every one. Of some 220,000 clones in the sample, about 50% were seen once. Treatment denoted: oral pan-JAK inhibitor, 5-10 mg twice daily. Alopecia areata patients gave lesional scalp punch biopsies and peripheral blood samples. The TCR comes from a human donor with alopecia areata. This chain joins TRBV5-1 and TRBJ1-6, with 7 positions matching TRBD1. This specimen was CD4+ T cells sorted from blood, taken at week 4, from a patient treated with tofacitinib. CDR3 sequence reads: CASSFNRGNSPLHF. The CDR3 DNA sequence: TGCGCCAGCAGTTTCAACAGGGGAAACTCACCCCTCCACTTT.